The T cell receptor beta chain described here comes from a study of blood T cell repertoires in COVID-19 (dated by TCRdb to the early 2020s). Regarding the study in general: Samples from collaborators originated in the United States, Italy and Spain and spanned both the acute and convalescent phases of COVID-19. Samples were obtained from the ongoing ImmuneRACE study (first 160 participants) and from over 1,000 subjects provided by 6 global collaborators. Sample metadata almost always included a de-identified subject ID, COVID-19 status, age in years and sex. The repertoires were made available in a free public database intended to serve as a resource for research on the immune response to SARS-CoV-2. HLA class I and class II types, where available, came from metadata supplied by the sample provider rather than from assay-based typing. The prospective study material was composed of cDNA or gDNA derived from T cells, B-cell-depleted T cells, or PBMCs. Subjects who had been exposed to COVID-19, were actively infected with it, or had recovered from it provided the deeply sampled blood TCRbeta repertoires that made up the dataset. The investigation overall reported the following: The quantity of clinical and demographic metadata differed by source and by participant and was supplied without curation.

Worth noting for this clone: Its antigen is still unknown. The record has no base qualities; no much larger clone is one base away.

Enrolling through a virtual design, the prospective study's participants ranged in age from roughly 18 to 89 years and lived across about two dozen United States geographic areas. To assign participants to cohorts, the prospective study relied on clinical history that participants themselves reported in a screening survey and a study questionnaire. For ImmuneRACE Cohort 3, a participant was defined as recovered based on two consecutive negative NP/OP PCR tests, clearance by a healthcare professional, or resolution of symptoms. Each participant in the prospective study had whole blood, serum and a nasopharyngeal or oropharyngeal swab collected by mobile phlebotomists. Additional blood draws and questionnaires over an approximately 2-month period could optionally be provided by prospective study participants. Blood samples from the prospective study were shipped frozen or at room temperature prior to DNA extraction.

TCRbeta CDR3 regions were amplified from genomic DNA using the immunoSEQ Assay, a bias-controlled multiplex PCR. The authors' pipeline ran thus. Nucleated cell counts per sample were estimated from amplification of reference gene primers within the assay. To quantify the absolute abundance of each unique TCRbeta CDR3 rearrangement, sequence reads were collapsed and filtered. Productive Simpson clonality was computed per sample as the square root of Simpson's diversity index over productive rearrangements. The immuneACCESS repertoire file appears here via TCRdb, limited to in-frame rearrangements. These files lack a portion of the clones; in checked studies, under half of the deficit traces to unresolved V genes, and the cause of the others is not known. For V, J and clone size, that table is used; D and trimming come from the DNA. For this sample the table gives about 380,000 clones, of which about 89% were detected only once. The ten largest make up 1% to 1.5% of the sample.

The clonotype comes from a man younger than 40 who had recovered from COVID-19. What was sequenced was PBMCs or T cells enriched from blood (not recorded which).

The CDR3 protein: CASSRGLPSGSPSTDTQYF. The sequence in DNA is TGTGCCAGCAGTCGAGGGCTCCCTAGCGGGAGCCCTAGCACAGATACGCAGTATTTT. The sequence joins TRBV3-1 (or the pseudogene TRBV3-2) to TRBJ2-3, and 10 junctional nucleotides match TRBD2. Here V drops 6 bases and J drops 0 bases, and the junction holds 15 bases not matched to any gene. Sequences LGHDT (CDR1) and YNNKEL (CDR2) are obtained from the germline V gene (reference sequence). The CDR3 starts with the cysteine, ends with the phenylalanine, and has 19 residues. Just the 57-base CDR3 DNA is kept, in frame starting at base 1.